These T cell receptor beta chains were read from a single sample in a study of blood T cell repertoires in COVID-19. This table comes from immunoSEQ multiplex PCR, and its TCRdb copy is limited to in-frame clones, with some not included. This table holds approximately 470,000 clones, around 90% found once. Sequenced: PBMCs or T cells enriched from blood (not recorded which). The receptors come from a woman between 18 and 30 years old who had recovered from COVID-19. The CDR3 runs from the conserved cysteine through the conserved F or W. The D gene is left open where the match is weak. Clone size is stated in some rows and not others, as once, few, many or a class when expanded.

abundance	d_gene	v_gene	len	j_gene	CDR3aa	CDR3nt
.	.	TRBV5-4	15	TRBJ1-2	CASSLKQGDNYGYTF	TGTGCCAGCAGCTTGAAACAGGGTGATAACTATGGCTACACCTTC
.	.	TRBV5-4	14	TRBJ2-2	CASRQDSNTGELFF	TGTGCCAGCAGGCAGGACTCGAACACCGGGGAGCTGTTTTTT
few	.	TRBV5-1	15	TRBJ2-7	CASSRQLGQTYEQYF	TGCGCCAGCAGTCGACAACTAGGACAGACCTACGAGCAGTACTTC
.	TRBD1	TRBV5-1	14	TRBJ2-7	CASSLGQGGDEQYF	TGCGCCAGCAGCTTAGGACAGGGTGGAGACGAGCAGTACTTC
.	.	TRBV30	15	TRBJ1-3	CAWSKQGRTGNTIYF	TGTGCCTGGAGCAAACAGGGAAGGACTGGAAACACCATATATTTT
.	TRBD1	TRBV27	14	TRBJ1-2	CASRRTGVQDGYTF	TGTGCCAGCAGGCGGACAGGGGTCCAAGATGGCTACACCTTC
once	.	TRBV6-5	14	TRBJ2-7	CASSLAPNSYEQYF	TGTGCCAGCAGTTTAGCGCCTAATTCCTACGAGCAGTACTTC
.	TRBD1	TRBV7-2	13	TRBJ1-6	CASSWTGDSPLHF	TGTGCCAGCAGCTGGACAGGGGACTCACCCCTCCACTTT
.	.	TRBV5-6	13	TRBJ1-1	CASSDFQNTEAFF	TGTGCCAGCAGCGACTTTCAGAACACTGAAGCTTTCTTT
.	.	TRBV28	14	TRBJ1-1	CASSYGGTNTEAFF	TGTGCCAGCAGTTACGGGGGGACGAACACTGAAGCTTTCTTT
.	.	TRBV6-2/TRBV6-3	12	TRBJ1-2	CASSKGHFGYTF	TGTGCCAGCAGCAAAGGACACTTTGGCTACACCTTC
few	.	TRBV30	11	TRBJ1-6	CAWNINSPLHF	TGTGCCTGGAACATAAATTCACCCCTCCACTTT
once	TRBD2	TRBV7-9	19	TRBJ2-5	CASSVGTSGGEPLKETQYF	TGTGCCAGCAGCGTTGGGACTAGCGGGGGAGAACCACTTAAAGAGACCCAGTACTTC
.	TRBD1	TRBV18	15	TRBJ1-1	CASSPFGTENTEAFF	TGTGCCAGCTCACCATTCGGGACAGAGAACACTGAAGCTTTCTTT
.	.	TRBV27	15	TRBJ2-1	CASSSGTSAYNEQFF	TGTGCCAGCAGTTCCGGGACTTCAGCCTACAATGAGCAGTTCTTC
.	.	TRBV7-9	13	TRBJ2-5	CASSLGQQETQYF	TGTGCCAGCAGCTTAGGACAGCAAGAGACCCAGTACTTC
.	.	TRBV7-6	12	TRBJ2-7	CASSVPGGEQYF	TGTGCCAGCAGCGTTCCAGGTGGCGAGCAGTACTTC
.	TRBD1	TRBV6-5	16	TRBJ1-2	CASSSQQGASIDGYTF	TGTGCCAGCAGTTCCCAACAGGGGGCAAGCATAGATGGCTACACCTTC
.	.	TRBV7-6	15	TRBJ2-5	CASSLDVTGQETQYF	TGTGCCAGCAGCTTAGATGTGACAGGACAAGAGACCCAGTACTTC
.	TRBD1	TRBV5-5	16	TRBJ1-1	CASSTDRVSSRTEAFF	TGTGCCAGCAGCACCGACAGGGTTTCTAGTCGGACTGAAGCTTTCTTT
.	.	TRBV19	13	TRBJ1-1	CASIPRQGTEAFF	TGTGCCAGTATCCCGCGGCAGGGGACTGAAGCTTTCTTT
.	.	TRBV2	12	TRBJ2-5	CASSELGRTQYF	TGTGCCAGCAGTGAATTGGGGCGGACCCAGTACTTC
once	.	TRBV28	15	TRBJ2-4	CASSPPPGAKNIQYF	TGTGCCAGCAGTCCCCCTCCGGGGGCCAAAAACATTCAGTACTTC
.	.	TRBV11-3	15	TRBJ2-5	CASSLGGEAGETQYF	TGTGCCAGCAGCTTAGGGGGGGAGGCTGGAGAGACCCAGTACTTC
.	.	TRBV3-1/TRBV3-2	13	TRBJ2-3	CASSQDLPDTQYF	TGTGCCAGCAGCCAAGATCTCCCAGATACGCAGTATTTT
.	TRBD1	TRBV6-6	13	TRBJ1-4	CASSDRENEKLFF	TGTGCCAGCTCCGACAGGGAGAATGAAAAACTGTTTTTT
.	.	TRBV6-5	15	TRBJ1-3	CASRGTGRSGNTIYF	TGTGCCAGCCGGGGGACGGGACGCTCTGGAAACACCATATATTTT
.	TRBD2	TRBV10-2	14	TRBJ2-1	CASRFAGGPNEQFF	TGCGCCAGCAGATTCGCGGGGGGACCAAATGAGCAGTTCTTC
.	TRBD1	TRBV9	14	TRBJ1-1	CASSVEDRGLEAFF	TGTGCCAGCAGCGTGGAAGACAGGGGGCTAGAAGCTTTCTTT
.	.	TRBV28	14	TRBJ2-3	CASSLQSGPDTQYF	TGTGCCAGCAGTTTACAAAGCGGGCCAGATACGCAGTATTTT
.	TRBD1	TRBV3-1/TRBV3-2	16	TRBJ2-1	CASSQVRGGPGNEQFF	TGTGCCAGCAGCCAAGTACGAGGGGGCCCGGGCAATGAGCAGTTCTTC
once	TRBD1	TRBV28	19	TRBJ1-6	CASSLPTGSGHSYNSPLHF	TGTGCCAGCAGTCTCCCGACAGGGAGCGGGCACTCCTATAATTCACCCCTCCACTTT
.	.	TRBV5-1	16	TRBJ2-5	CASSLEEGLTQETQYF	TGCGCCAGCAGCTTGGAGGAGGGACTGACGCAAGAGACCCAGTACTTC
.	.	TRBV11-2	16	TRBJ1-1	CASSPIPGMEGTEAFF	TGTGCCAGCAGCCCCATTCCAGGGATGGAGGGGACTGAAGCTTTCTTT
.	.	TRBV3-1/TRBV3-2	12	TRBJ2-5	CASSQGVLTQYF	TGTGCCAGCAGCCAAGGTGTACTGACCCAGTACTTC
few	.	TRBV5-4	14	TRBJ2-5	CASSLVGAAETQYF	TGTGCCAGCAGCTTGGTTGGGGCCGCGGAGACCCAGTACTTC
.	TRBD1	TRBV5-1	14	TRBJ1-5	CASSLGQGTQPQHF	TGCGCCAGCAGCTTGGGACAGGGGACTCAGCCCCAGCATTTT